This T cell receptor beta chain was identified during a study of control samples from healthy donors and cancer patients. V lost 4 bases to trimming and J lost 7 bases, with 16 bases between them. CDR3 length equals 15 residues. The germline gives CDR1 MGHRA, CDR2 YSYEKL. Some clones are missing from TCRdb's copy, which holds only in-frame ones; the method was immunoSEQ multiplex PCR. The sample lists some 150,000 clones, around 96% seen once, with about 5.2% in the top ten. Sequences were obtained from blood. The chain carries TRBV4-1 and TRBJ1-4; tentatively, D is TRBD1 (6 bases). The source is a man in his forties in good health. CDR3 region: CASSLQQGTGEKLFF. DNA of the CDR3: TGCGCCAGCAGCCTTCAACAGGGTACCGGTGAAAAACTGTTTTTT.